This entry lists 19 T cell receptor beta chains sequenced from one sample in a study of CD8+CD57+ T cells in acquired aplastic anemia. For CDR3 and TCR beta VDJ profiling, genomic DNA was the template used. TCRdb fed the reads into MiXCR, producing one record per CDR3 protein. Of 35,000 to 50,000 distinct CDR3 sequences listed, 68% were seen once; the top ten hold 23%. Sequenced input: sorted CD4+, CD8+, or CD8+CD57+ T cells (not recorded which) from PBMCs. The receptor set was obtained from a human donor in good health, serving as a control.

This clonotype was counted at least ten times. V gene TRBV5-4 combines with J gene TRBJ2-5; 11 nucleotides line up with TRBD2. Germline loops: CDR1 SGHNT, CDR2 YYREEE (reference sequence). With 1 base clipped from V and 4 bases from J, the junction kept 9 bases outside the gene matches. There are 17 residues in the CDR3. CDR3 protein: CASSLRSSGGYGETQYF. DNA for the CDR3: TGTGCCAGCAGCTTGAGGTCTAGCGGGGGGTATGGAGAGACCCAGTACTTC.

In this sample, this clonotype turned up many times. V usage is TRBV18 and J usage is TRBJ2-5; 8 positions match TRBD2. The CDR3 runs to 15 residues. CDR1 is KGHSH, CDR2 LQKENI, per germline. V trimming: 4 bases; J trimming: 1 base; junction bases outside the gene matches: 5. The CDR3 protein is CASSQGRGGQETQYF. The CDR3 nucleotides read TGTGCCAGCTCACAAGGTCGGGGGGGCCAAGAGACCCAGTACTTC. Filled out from reference TRBV18 and TRBJ2-5, the complete variable domain reads NAGVMQNPRHLVRRRGQEARLRCSPMKGHSHVYWYRQLPEEGLKFMVYLQKENIIDESGMPKERFSAEFPKEGPSILRIQQVVRGDSAAYFCASSQGRGGQETQYFGPGTRLLVL.

The chain is built from TRBV20-1 and TRBJ2-1; 12 nucleotides agree with TRBD2. J lost 4 bases, V lost 5 bases, and 9 bases had no gene match. This CDR3 contains 16 residues. Germline CDR1 reads DFQATT; CDR2 reads SNEGSKA (reference sequence). CDR3 bases: TGCAGTGCTCAAAGACTAGCGGGGGATTCATACAATGAGCAGTTCTTC. Protein sequence: CSAQRLAGDSYNEQFF.

The rearrangement uses TRBV19 and TRBJ1-1; D unclear. Germline V gene lookup returns CDR1 LNHDA and CDR2 SQIVND (reference sequence). V lost 6 bases to trimming and J lost 1 base, with 3 bases between them. The CDR3 runs 11 residues. The CDR3 DNA follows: TGTGCCAGTAGGGGGAACACTGAAGCTTTCTTT. Its protein product is CASRGNTEAFF.

The table lists this clonotype with many counts. This chain joins TRBV28 and TRBJ2-3, with D possibly TRBD2 on 5 matching bases. Germline values: CDR1 MDHEN, CDR2 SYDVKM. V shed 3 bases and J shed 3 bases, with 10 bases lying between them. The CDR3 totals 14 residues. CDR3 protein: CASSLRVGTDTQYF. In nucleotides, the CDR3 is TGTGCCAGCAGTTTGAGGGTGGGAACAGATACGCAGTATTTT.

This sequence joins TRBV15 and TRBJ2-7; D unclear. Trimming shortened V by 4 bases and J by 0 bases, and 10 bases separated the two germline ends. Per germline, CDR1 LNHNV and CDR2 YYDKDF (reference sequence). The CDR3 covers 14 residues. In DNA form, the CDR3 reads TGTGCCACCAGCATGACTGTAAGCTCCTACGAGCAGTACTTC. Translated: CATSMTVSSYEQYF.

This chain connects TRBV20-1 to TRBJ2-1; perhaps D is TRBD1 or TRBD2 (5 bases each). The germline gives CDR1 DFQATT, CDR2 SNEGSKA (reference sequence). Trimming cost V 5 bases and J 2 bases, with 7 bases left between them. There are 12 residues in the CDR3. The CDR3 spells CSAPGPYNEQFF. The CDR3 DNA reads TGCAGTGCTCCGGGACCCTACAATGAGCAGTTCTTC.

About this clonotype itself: The junction does not match germline at one end; this may be a read error. The rearrangement links TRBV7-6 to TRBJ2-3; a weak D match, TRBD2 (6 bases). There are 16 residues in the CDR3. The germline V gene has CDR1 SGHVS and CDR2 FNYEAQ. CDR3 sequence reads: CASSIATGGGADTQYF. DNA for the CDR3: TGTGCCAGCAGCATAGCGACCGGGGGTGGCGCAGATACGCAGTATTTT.

The chain carries TRBV25-1 and TRBJ1-2, with D unclear. The germline gives CDR1 MGHDK, CDR2 SYGVNS. V gave up 3 bases and J gave up 5 bases, with 13 bases separating them. This CDR3 has 14 amino acids. The CDR3 DNA is TGTGCCAGCAGTGATGCTGGAAGGATGTATGGCTACACCTTC. This sequence encodes CASSDAGRMYGYTF.

The CDR3 reads CASSATDPYGYTF. The CDR3 nucleotides read TGTGCCAGCAGTGCGACAGACCCCTATGGCTACACCTTC. The chain employs TRBV7-9 and TRBJ1-2; possibly TRBD1 for D (5 bases). Germline CDR1 SEHNR, CDR2 FQNEAQ (reference sequence). Trimming stripped 6 bases from V and 4 bases from J, with 12 bases between. The CDR3 spans 13 residues.

This clonotype was picked up one time. V is TRBV20-1 and J is TRBJ2-7, with 12 bases identical to TRBD2. Trimming took 5 bases from V and 2 from J; bases not matched to a gene: 4. The CDR3 extends over 14 amino acids. Germline-derived CDR1 and CDR2 are DFQATT and SNEGSKA (reference sequence). CDR3 amino acids: CSAALAGGAYEQYF. The DNA for the CDR3 is TGCAGTGCTGCACTAGCGGGGGGCGCCTACGAGCAGTACTTC.

This clonotype was seen ten or more times. The chain recombines TRBV20-1 with TRBJ2-1, with D possibly matching TRBD1 (6 bases). The V end was cut by 0 bases, the J end by 1 base, with 22 bases between. Germline CDR1 is DFQATT and CDR2 is SNEGSKA (reference sequence). This CDR3 region has 19 residues. CDR3 DNA: TGCAGTGCTAGAGATCTAAAGGTTGGGGGCGCGGATTCCTACAATGAGCAGTTCTTC. This sequence encodes CSARDLKVGGADSYNEQFF.

This clonotype was detected ten times or more. The chain carries TRBV13 and TRBJ2-3; D remains ambiguous. This CDR3 region has 12 residues. The germline V gene has CDR1 PRHDT and CDR2 FYEKMQ (reference sequence). Trimming removed 10 bases from V and 4 bases from J, with 12 bases in between. CDR3 region: CATVGTSDTQYF. The CDR3 nucleotides are TGTGCCACCGTGGGAACCTCAGATACGCAGTATTTT.

By frequency in the sample, this clonotype is medium-sized (0.01 to 0.1%). The chain joins TRBV19 to TRBJ2-1; D might be TRBD1 (5 bases). The CDR3 spans 15 residues. Germline values: CDR1 LNHDA, CDR2 SQIVND (reference sequence). The ends were cut back, 7 bases at V and 2 bases at J, with 15 bases in the middle. DNA for the CDR3: TGTGCCAGTAATCATGGGGCCCCGGCCTACAATGAGCAGTTCTTC. Its translation is CASNHGAPAYNEQFF. The full variable domain, in which reference TRBV19 and TRBJ2-1 provide the parts outside the CDR3, is DGGITQSPKYLFRKEGQNVTLSCEQNLNHDAMYWYRQDPGQGLRLIYYSQIVNDFQKGDIAEGYSVSREKKESFPLTVTSAQKNPTAFYLCASNHGAPAYNEQFFGPGTRLTVL.

This clonotype turned up a few times. The chain links TRBV24-1 to TRBJ2-1; 7 nucleotides align to TRBD2. With 9 bases clipped from V and 6 bases from J, the junction kept 10 bases outside the gene matches. CDR3 length: 14 amino acids. Germline V gene lookup returns CDR1 KGHDR and CDR2 SFDVKD. CDR3: CATGTGGRSNEQFF. CDR3 DNA sequence: TGTGCCACCGGGACGGGGGGTAGGTCCAATGAGCAGTTCTTC.

This clonotype showed up just once. The chain employs TRBV7-2 and TRBJ2-2; no clear D. CDR1 and CDR2 from the germline V gene are SGHTA and FQGNSA. The CDR3 runs to 12 residues. Trimming took 1 base from V and 7 from J, leaving 4 bases between them. CDR3: CASSLVFGELFF. The DNA of the CDR3 is TGTGCCAGCAGCTTAGTGTTCGGGGAGCTGTTTTTT.

V and J are TRBV5-6 and TRBJ2-7; D perhaps matches TRBD1 (5 bases). Trimming took off 0 bases at V and 3 bases at J, with 13 bases between the two ends. Per germline, CDR1 SGHDT and CDR2 YYEEEE. The CDR3 is 15 residues long. CDR3 coding DNA: TGTGCCAGCAGCTTGGGGGGCTGGGGCGGCTACGAGCAGTACGTC. Residues: CASSLGGWGGYEQYV.

This clonotype showed up many times. V and J are TRBV12-3 or TRBV12-4 and TRBJ2-6, with D possibly being TRBD1 or TRBD2 (5 bases each). V was shortened by 5 bases and J by 2 bases, with 13 bases between the two germline ends. The CDR3 length is 16 residues. DNA for the CDR3: TGTGCCAGCAGTCCTGGGACGGAGACTGGGGCCAACGTCCTGACTTTC. Protein product: CASSPGTETGANVLTF.

The rearrangement links TRBV24-1 to TRBJ1-4; possible D gene TRBD1, 6 bases. The CDR3 sequence is 13 residues long. The germline V and J ends were trimmed by 3 bases and 9 bases, with 10 bases remaining between them. The V gene's germline CDR1 is KGHDR and CDR2 SFDVKD. CDR3: CATSDEGEKKLFF. The CDR3 DNA is TGTGCCACCAGTGATGAGGGGGAAAAAAAACTGTTTTTT.